Presented here are 18 T cell receptor beta chains from one specimen sequenced in a study of shared clonotypes between healthy human individuals. Only CD45RO-negative cells positively selected for CCR7 counted as naive CD8 cells, so terminally differentiated effector memory CD45RA+ cells were excluded. Data came from immunoSEQ multiplex PCR; TCRdb stores just in-frame clones and leaves some out. The data hold hundreds of thousands of clones, with 90% to 97% observed a single time. Material: naive CD8+ T cells sorted from blood. All receptors come from a woman aged 30 to 39 in good health.

This clone was observed a single time. The chain has TRBV7-9 and TRBJ1-3; D is uncertain. The V gene's germline CDR1 is SEHNR and CDR2 FQNEAQ (reference sequence). The CDR3 is made up of 14 amino acids. Trimming removed 6 bases from V and 0 bases from J, with 9 bases in between. The CDR3 loop reads CASSPRVSGNTIYF. Written as DNA, the CDR3 is TGTGCCAGCAGTCCAAGGGTCTCTGGAAACACCATATATTTT.

The chain couples TRBV7-3 to TRBJ2-7, with TRBD1 as a possible D gene (6 bases). Trimming took off 5 bases at V and 6 bases at J, with 17 bases between the two ends. Germline CDR1 and CDR2: SGHTA and FQGTGA. The CDR3 spans 14 residues. The CDR3 sequence: CASSHTGSPFEQYF. The DNA for the CDR3 is TGTGCCAGCAGCCACACAGGGAGTCCCTTCGAGCAGTACTTC.

This chain links TRBV10-3 with TRBJ2-7; 7 positions match TRBD2. The CDR3 is 14 amino acids. Germline CDR1 is ENHRY and CDR2 is SYGVKD. V was clipped by 3 bases and J by 5 bases; unmatched bases: 7. CDR3 residues: CAISDPRTSDEQYF. CDR3 in DNA: TGTGCCATCAGTGACCCAAGGACTAGTGACGAGCAGTACTTC.

The chain carries TRBV15 and TRBJ2-3, with D maybe TRBD1 (7 bases). V was cut by 4 bases and J by 6 bases, with 17 bases left in between. Looked up from germline, CDR1 is LNHNV and CDR2 is YYDKDF (reference sequence). This CDR3 has 15 amino acids. The DNA for the CDR3 is TGTGCCACCAGCATCTGGGGGGACAGCTCGGATACGCAGTATTTT. Encoded protein: CATSIWGDSSDTQYF.

This clone came up once. The chain combines TRBV27 with TRBJ1-5; no reliable D call. The V gene lost 5 bases and the J gene lost 3 bases, with 20 bases spanning the gap. The CDR3 is 17 residues long. Germline V gene sequence: CDR1 MNHEY, CDR2 SMNVEV (reference sequence). DNA for the CDR3: TGTGCCAGCAGTACCACGGGTGGTCCTACGCTCAATCAGCCCCAGCATTTT. It encodes CASSTTGGPTLNQPQHF.

The J gene is TRBJ1-5, the V gene TRBV10-3, with D possibly being TRBD1 (5 bases). V gave up 3 bases and J gave up 7 bases, with 13 bases separating them. CDR1 is ENHRY, CDR2 SYGVKD, per germline. CDR3 length: 14 amino acids. This chain's CDR3 is CAISDRGGNQPQHF. Here the CDR3 DNA reads TGTGCCATCAGTGACCGGGGGGGGAACCAGCCCCAGCATTTT.

This chain joins TRBV10-2 and TRBJ1-1; no clear D gene. The V end was cut by 0 bases, the J end by 2 bases, with 7 bases between. Germline CDR1 is WSHSY and CDR2 is SAAADI. The length of the CDR3 is 14 residues. CDR3 residues: CASSESIINTEAFF. CDR3 bases: TGCGCCAGCAGTGAGTCGATCATAAACACTGAAGCTTTCTTT.

The chain's CDR3 is CASSQPVSGSAGELFF. In nucleotides, the CDR3 is TGTGCCAGCTCACAACCGGTATCGGGAAGTGCCGGGGAGCTGTTTTTT. This chain links TRBV18 with TRBJ2-2, with D possibly matching TRBD2 (5 bases). The CDR3 is 16 residues long. CDR1 is KGHSH and CDR2 is LQKENI in the germline V gene. Trimming stripped 4 bases from V and 6 bases from J, with 18 bases between.

The rearrangement links TRBV27 to TRBJ1-5; D gene ambiguous. CDR1 and CDR2 (germline): MNHEY, SMNVEV (reference sequence). Between the trimmed V and J ends, which lost 4 bases and 3 bases, there was a span of 10 bases. The CDR3 covers 14 residues. The CDR3 sequence: CASSSVDLNQPQHF. Written as DNA, the CDR3 is TGTGCCAGCAGTTCCGTCGACCTCAATCAGCCCCAGCATTTT.

The gene calls are TRBV5-1 and TRBJ2-7; 9 bases map to TRBD2. This CDR3 has 15 residues. Per germline, CDR1 SGHRS and CDR2 YFSETQ. Trimming at V came to 0 bases and at J to 2 bases, leaving 3 bases not matched to a gene. The DNA for the CDR3 is TGCGCCAGCAGCTTGGCTAGCGGGGTAGCCTACGAGCAGTACTTC. This translates into CASSLASGVAYEQYF. The full variable domain, with the rest looked up from reference TRBV5-1 and TRBJ2-7, is KAGVTQTPRYLIKTRGQQVTLSCSPISGHRSVSWYQQTPGQGLQFLFEYFSETQRNKGNFPGRFSGRQFSNSRSEMNVSTLELGDSALYLCASSLASGVAYEQYFGPGTRLTVT.

The chain carries TRBV5-1 and TRBJ2-7; D is perhaps TRBD2 (5 bases). CDR3 length: 13 amino acids. Germline CDR1 SGHRS, CDR2 YFSETQ. V gave up 1 base and J gave up 0 bases, with 5 bases separating them. This chain's CDR3 is CASSLLASYEQYF. The DNA of the CDR3 is TGCGCCAGCAGCTTGCTAGCCTCCTACGAGCAGTACTTC.

The chain recombines TRBV27 with TRBJ2-7; 7 bases fit TRBD2. The V segment lost 10 bases and the J segment 0 bases; nucleotides outside the gene matches: 6. This CDR3 has 13 residues. The germline V gene has CDR1 MNHEY and CDR2 SMNVEV (reference sequence). The chain's CDR3 is CATSGGPSYEQYF. The DNA for the CDR3 is TGTGCCACCTCGGGAGGACCCTCCTACGAGCAGTACTTC.

The V call is TRBV27, the J call TRBJ2-6; D not certain. V was clipped by 6 bases and J by 2 bases, with 8 bases between them. The CDR3 is 14 residues long. Germline-derived CDR1 and CDR2 are MNHEY and SMNVEV (reference sequence). DNA of the CDR3: TGTGCCAGCAGGGGAAGTGCTGGGGCCAACGTCCTGACTTTC. Translated, it gives CASRGSAGANVLTF.

The V gene is TRBV19, the J gene TRBJ2-3; 8 positions match TRBD2. This CDR3 has 16 residues. Germline lookup yields CDR1 LNHDA and CDR2 SQIVND (reference sequence). V was pared by 1 base and J by 0 bases, with 3 bases of the junction left unmatched. The CDR3 DNA follows: TGTGCCAGTAGTATAGTGGCTAGCGGGAGCACAGATACGCAGTATTTT. Amino acids: CASSIVASGSTDTQYF.

This clone has just one count. V gene TRBV6-1 combines with J gene TRBJ2-1, with 11 bases identical to TRBD2. This CDR3 contains 20 residues. V lost 3 bases, J lost 2 bases, and 15 bases stayed unmatched. The germline V gene has CDR1 MNHNS and CDR2 SASEGT. CDR3 nucleotides: TGTGCCAGCAGTGACATGGCGTTTGAGACTAGCGGGATACCCTACAATGAGCAGTTCTTC. It yields the protein CASSDMAFETSGIPYNEQFF.

CDR3 region: CASSQDGLAGLENEQYF. The DNA for the CDR3 is TGTGCCAGCAGCCAAGACGGACTAGCGGGATTAGAGAACGAGCAGTACTTC. The chain employs TRBV12-1 and TRBJ2-7; TRBD2 is the table's D call and was not checked against the DNA. TRBV12-1 is labeled a pseudogene. The CDR3 contains 17 residues.

V and J are TRBV28 and TRBJ1-2, with 7 bases identical to TRBD1. The CDR3 sequence is 15 residues long. V trimming: 7 bases; J trimming: 4 bases; junction bases outside the gene matches: 12. Germline loops: CDR1 MDHEN, CDR2 SYDVKM. As DNA, the CDR3 is TGTGCCAGCAACCTTAAAAATGACAGGGTCTATGGCTACACCTTC. Protein product: CASNLKNDRVYGYTF.

The chain is built from TRBV19 and TRBJ2-2; 12 bases agree with TRBD2. The CDR3 sequence is 15 residues long. Germline V CDR1 and CDR2: LNHDA, SQIVND (reference sequence). V was pared by 7 bases and J by 7 bases, with 7 bases of the junction left unmatched. CDR3 residues: CASKVLAGGIGELFF. The CDR3 coding sequence is TGTGCCAGTAAGGTACTAGCGGGAGGTATCGGGGAGCTGTTTTTT.